This T cell receptor beta chain was profiled in a study of regulatory T cells in long-lasting Graves disease. CDR3-region Arm-PCR and iRepertoire HTBI primers produced the TCR beta libraries. MiXCR, run by TCRdb on the multiplex PCR reads, gives a single entry per CDR3 protein. The table records 250,000 to 400,000 distinct CDR3 sequences, 15% to 20% of them present only once. Specified time point: newly diagnosed GD, antithyroid drugs for less than 3 months. The TCR library was made from RNA that had been extracted from PBMCs in TRIzol. This clonotype was seen ten or more times. No antigen is known for it. J gave up 6 bases and V 5 bases, and 9 bases lay outside the gene matches. The V gene's germline CDR1 is MNHNS and CDR2 SASEGT. The length of the CDR3 is 15 residues. Study-wide results and limits: Repertoires from persistent disease leaned toward TRBV28, TRBJ1-2 and TRBJ2-5.

The chain carries TRBV6-1 and TRBJ1-5; 8 bases match TRBD1. The sample in question was peripheral blood mononuclear cells (PBMCs), obtained at new diagnosis, from a patient treated with antithyroid drugs. The receptor was isolated from a female donor with Graves disease. The CDR3 loop reads CASSRYGQGGQPQHF. The CDR3 nucleotides are TGTGCCAGCAGTCGGTACGGACAGGGAGGTCAGCCCCAGCATTTT.